This T cell receptor beta chain is drawn from a study of blood T cells in healthy people across ages. Background on the study: For every two T cells, template switching captured about one barcoded beta molecule.

A sample-barcoded 5' primer and a J-beta primer mix were used in a second PCR of roughly 6 to 12 cycles. TCRdb recomputed calls from the 5' RACE reads with MiXCR, one row per CDR3 protein. Counted here are about 1.4 million distinct CDR3 sequences, 55% to 75% occurring once; the ten biggest clones make up over 5%. This CDR3 has 14 amino acids. Germline CDR1 and CDR2: SEHNR and FQNEAQ (reference sequence). Trimming cost V 4 bases and J 0 bases, with 10 bases left between them. The chain uses TRBV7-9 and TRBJ2-7, with D possibly matching TRBD2 (6 bases). The origin of this receptor is a man between 18 and 35 years old in good health. Sample: blood. Here the CDR3 DNA reads TGTGCCAGCAGCTCGGTAGCGGCCTCCTACGAGCAGTACTTC. Translated, it gives CASSSVAASYEQYF.